This TCR beta chain appears in the sequencing data of a study of blood T cell repertoires in COVID-19. Original processing notes: By means of reference gene primer amplification, nucleated cell counts were estimated. Some clones are missing from TCRdb's copy, which holds only in-frame ones; the method was immunoSEQ multiplex PCR. V, J and clone size derive from that table, while D and trimming were established from the DNA sequence. The repertoire has about 300,000 clones, about 90% of them found once; the top ten carry approximately 1.8%. This CDR3 region has 13 residues. Trimming left V 10 bases short and J 2 bases short, with 12 bases between.

Sequencing was performed on peripheral blood. J is TRBJ2-1 and V is TRBV12-3 or TRBV12-4; the D gene is possibly TRBD2 (6 bases). This TCR came from a young woman with COVID-19, enrolled during active disease. Here the CDR3 DNA reads TGTGCCACCCGGGAGCAAGCCTACAATGAGCAGTTCTTC. This codes for CATREQAYNEQFF.